This TCR beta chain derives from a study of T cell responses to AZD1222 COVID-19 vaccine. Study-wide background: Second doses at about 4 or about 12 weeks were pooled.

This clone occurred once. Its antigen is undetermined. Repertoires were generated with immunoSEQ multiplex PCR, while TCRdb's copy carries only in-frame clones and drops some. The sample yields roughly 150,000 clones, roughly 92% seen once. The V gene's germline CDR1 is MDHEN and CDR2 SYDVKM. The V gene end was trimmed by 5 bases and the J gene end by 5 bases; junction bases not matched to a gene: 2. The CDR3 totals 15 residues. Regarding the study as a whole: It was only a handful of AZD1222 recipients who were seropositive at baseline. Spike-specific TCR depth and breadth grew after two AZD1222 doses. Females outnumbered males among donors, who were mostly white British; clonal diversity was possibly underestimated.

This TCR was recovered from an adult in good health. The chain recombines TRBV28 with TRBJ2-2, with 13 bases aligning to TRBD2. The sequenced sample was peripheral blood, obtained on day 0 of AZD1222 vaccination. The CDR3 sequence is CASSQGLAGTGELFF. CDR3 nucleotide sequence: TGTGCCAGCAGTCAGGGACTAGCGGGGACCGGGGAGCTGTTTTTT.